The source of this TCR beta chain is a study of blood T cell repertoires in COVID-19. As for the study in general: Samples of COVID-19 (acute and convalescent) were obtained from the United States, Italy and Spain. From T cells, B-cell-depleted T cells, or PBMCs came the material, which was cDNA or gDNA.

Between the trimmed V and J ends, which lost 1 base and 4 bases, there was a span of 11 bases. The germline V gene encodes CDR1 SGHDT and CDR2 YYEEEE. The CDR3 length is 14 residues. In the original processing: Estimates of nucleated cell counts were drawn from the amplification of reference gene primers. Profiling relied on immunoSEQ multiplex PCR, and the TCRdb table lists in-frame clones only, not all of them. That table supplies the V and J calls and clone size; D and trimming were determined from the DNA. The data show 150,000 to 200,000 clones, around 80% seen once. The rearrangement links TRBV5-6 to TRBJ1-2, with TRBD1 as a possible D gene (5 bases). Material for sequencing was peripheral blood. The receptor's source is a woman over 75 with active or convalescent COVID-19. The CDR3 reads CASSLWEGLYGYTF. The CDR3 DNA follows: TGTGCCAGCAGCTTGTGGGAGGGGCTCTATGGCTACACCTTC.